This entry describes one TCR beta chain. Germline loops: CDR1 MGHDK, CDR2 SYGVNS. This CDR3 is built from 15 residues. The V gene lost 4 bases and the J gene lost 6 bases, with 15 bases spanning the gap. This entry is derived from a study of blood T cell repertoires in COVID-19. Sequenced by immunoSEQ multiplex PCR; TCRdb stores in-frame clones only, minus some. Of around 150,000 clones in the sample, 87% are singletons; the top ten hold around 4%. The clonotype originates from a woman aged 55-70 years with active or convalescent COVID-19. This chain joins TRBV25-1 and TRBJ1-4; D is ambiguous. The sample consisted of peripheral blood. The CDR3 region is CASSVWTARDEKLFF. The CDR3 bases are TGTGCCAGCAGTGTGTGGACGGCGAGGGATGAAAAACTGTTTTTT. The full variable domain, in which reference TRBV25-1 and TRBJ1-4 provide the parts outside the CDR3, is EADIYQTPRYLVIGTGKKITLECSQTMGHDKMYWYQQDPGMELHLIHYSYGVNSTEKGDLSSESTVSRIRTEHFPLTLESARPSHTSQYLCASSVWTARDEKLFFGSGTQLSVL.